These T cell receptor beta chains were read from a single sample in a study of early T cells in non-severe SARS-CoV-2 infection. TCRdb reprocessed the 5' RACE reads via MiXCR and lists one record per CDR3 protein. In the table there are 65,000 to 90,000 distinct CDR3 sequences, less than 15% of which are singletons. Sequencing was carried out using whole blood. The receptors shown here come from an adult who was a healthcare worker with PCR-confirmed SARS-CoV-2 infection or an uninfected control (not recorded which). Each CDR3 is given with its conserved first and last residue. The D gene is left open where the match is weak. Size is omitted from some rows. Given values are once, few, many or a class for expanded clones.

J gene: TRBJ1-2
D gene: -
clone size: few
V gene: TRBV5-5
CDR3 protein: CASSLGPDLTRGYTF
CDR3 DNA: TGTGCCAGCAGCTTGGGACCGGACTTGACGCGGGGCTACACCTTC

J gene: TRBJ1-5
D gene: -
clone size: few
V gene: TRBV7-8
CDR3 protein: CASSFGSNQPQHF
CDR3 DNA: TGTGCCAGCAGCTTCGGGAGCAATCAGCCCCAGCATTTT

J gene: TRBJ1-4
D gene: TRBD1
clone size: many
V gene: TRBV18
CDR3 protein: CASSSQGRNEKLFF
CDR3 DNA: TGTGCCAGCTCTTCACAGGGGAGGAATGAAAAACTGTTTTTT

J gene: TRBJ1-3
D gene: TRBD1
clone size: few
V gene: TRBV29-1
CDR3 protein: CSVADRGALAGNTIYF
CDR3 DNA: TGCAGCGTTGCTGACAGGGGGGCTCTTGCTGGAAACACCATATATTTT

J gene: TRBJ2-2
D gene: TRBD2
clone size: -
V gene: TRBV11-2
CDR3 protein: CASSLMSASGSTGELFF
CDR3 DNA: TGTGCCAGCAGCTTAATGTCCGCTAGCGGGAGTACCGGGGAGCTGTTTTTT

J gene: TRBJ1-1
D gene: -
clone size: few
V gene: TRBV2
CDR3 protein: CATIRDLNTEAFF
CDR3 DNA: TGTGCCACCATCCGGGATTTAAACACTGAAGCTTTCTTT

J gene: TRBJ2-2
D gene: -
clone size: few
V gene: TRBV6-5
CDR3 protein: CASSYGGWATGELFF
CDR3 DNA: TGTGCCAGCAGTTATGGGGGGTGGGCAACCGGGGAGCTGTTTTTT

J gene: TRBJ1-1
D gene: -
clone size: -
V gene: TRBV7-9
CDR3 protein: CASSLAGLNTEAFF
CDR3 DNA: TGTGCCAGCAGCTTAGCGGGCCTGAACACTGAAGCTTTCTTT

J gene: TRBJ1-2
D gene: TRBD1
clone size: many
V gene: TRBV29-1
CDR3 protein: CSVEGPRTGQFYGYTF
CDR3 DNA: TGCAGCGTTGAAGGCCCCAGGACAGGGCAATTCTATGGCTACACCTTC

J gene: TRBJ2-3
D gene: TRBD1
clone size: many
V gene: TRBV11-2
CDR3 protein: CASSTHRGRVNTQYF
CDR3 DNA: TGTGCCAGCAGCACCCACAGGGGGCGTGTGAATACGCAGTATTTT

J gene: TRBJ2-5
D gene: -
clone size: few
V gene: TRBV30
CDR3 protein: CAWRDAGQTQYF
CDR3 DNA: TGTGCCTGGAGAGATGCGGGCCAGACCCAGTACTTC

J gene: TRBJ1-6
D gene: TRBD1
clone size: many
V gene: TRBV3-1
CDR3 protein: CASSRGPGQGGSPLHF
CDR3 DNA: TGTGCCAGCAGCCGGGGACCGGGACAGGGGGGTTCACCCCTCCACTTT

J gene: TRBJ1-5
D gene: -
clone size: many
V gene: TRBV6-2/TRBV6-3
CDR3 protein: CASTSEAGRGYGNQPQHF
CDR3 DNA: TGTGCCAGCACTTCCGAGGCGGGACGGGGTTATGGCAATCAGCCCCAGCATTTT

J gene: TRBJ2-5
D gene: TRBD2
clone size: few
V gene: TRBV11-3
CDR3 protein: CASSHRRREGETQYF
CDR3 DNA: TGTGCCAGCAGTCACCGGAGGCGGGAGGGAGAGACCCAGTACTTC

J gene: TRBJ2-7
D gene: -
clone size: -
V gene: TRBV28
CDR3 protein: CASSLRGISYEQYF
CDR3 DNA: TGTGCCAGCAGTTTGAGAGGGATCTCCTACGAGCAGTACTTC

J gene: TRBJ1-2
D gene: -
clone size: -
V gene: TRBV6-2/TRBV6-3
CDR3 protein: CASSVLYSYGYTF
CDR3 DNA: TGTGCCAGCAGCGTACTTTACAGCTATGGCTACACCTTC

J gene: TRBJ2-1
D gene: TRBD1
clone size: few
V gene: TRBV12-3/TRBV12-4
CDR3 protein: CASSPGGEQFF
CDR3 DNA: TGTGCCAGCAGTCCAGGGGGTGAGCAGTTCTTC

J gene: TRBJ2-5
D gene: -
clone size: -
V gene: TRBV12-3/TRBV12-4
CDR3 protein: CASSYGRQETQYF
CDR3 DNA: TGTGCCAGCAGCTATGGTAGGCAAGAGACCCAGTACTTC

J gene: TRBJ2-1
D gene: -
clone size: -
V gene: TRBV11-2
CDR3 protein: CASSPREAGLYNEQFF
CDR3 DNA: TGTGCCAGCAGCCCCCGGGAAGCGGGCCTTTACAATGAGCAGTTCTTC

J gene: TRBJ2-7
D gene: TRBD2
clone size: -
V gene: TRBV28
CDR3 protein: CASSRGVFRDGSYEQYF
CDR3 DNA: TGTGCCAGCAGTCGGGGGGTATTTCGGGACGGATCATACGAGCAGTACTTC

J gene: TRBJ2-6
D gene: -
clone size: few
V gene: TRBV12-3/TRBV12-4
CDR3 protein: CASSFLAAGANVLTF
CDR3 DNA: TGTGCCAGCAGTTTTCTGGCAGCTGGGGCCAACGTCCTGACTTTC

J gene: TRBJ2-2
D gene: -
clone size: few
V gene: TRBV19
CDR3 protein: CASSISGTYTGELFF
CDR3 DNA: TGTGCCAGTAGTATCTCCGGGACATACACCGGGGAGCTGTTTTTT

J gene: TRBJ1-2
D gene: TRBD1
clone size: few
V gene: TRBV7-2
CDR3 protein: CASSQRQGPNYGYTF
CDR3 DNA: TGTGCCAGCAGCCAGCGACAGGGGCCTAACTATGGCTACACCTTC

J gene: TRBJ1-2
D gene: TRBD1
clone size: -
V gene: TRBV27
CDR3 protein: CASSFSQGEAYYGYTF
CDR3 DNA: TGTGCCAGCAGTTTCTCACAGGGGGAGGCTTACTATGGCTACACCTTC

J gene: TRBJ2-1
D gene: -
clone size: few
V gene: TRBV7-3
CDR3 protein: CASSPTMGEQFF
CDR3 DNA: TGTGCCAGCAGCCCAACTATGGGTGAGCAGTTCTTC

J gene: TRBJ2-7
D gene: -
clone size: few
V gene: TRBV11-2
CDR3 protein: CASSPGGWDTPYEQYF
CDR3 DNA: TGTGCCAGCAGCCCAGGAGGCTGGGACACTCCCTACGAGCAGTACTTC

J gene: TRBJ2-4
D gene: -
clone size: many
V gene: TRBV11-2
CDR3 protein: CASSLRDPKNIQYF
CDR3 DNA: TGTGCCAGCAGCCTTCGGGACCCAAAAAACATTCAGTACTTC

J gene: TRBJ1-2
D gene: -
clone size: many
V gene: TRBV9
CDR3 protein: CASSADLYGPRNYGYTF
CDR3 DNA: TGTGCCAGCAGCGCAGACCTCTACGGACCGAGAAACTATGGCTACACCTTC

J gene: TRBJ2-4
D gene: TRBD2
clone size: few
V gene: TRBV6-6
CDR3 protein: CASSTTRTSGGLAKNIQYF
CDR3 DNA: TGTGCCAGCAGTACGACGCGAACTAGCGGGGGGTTAGCCAAAAACATTCAGTACTTC

J gene: TRBJ2-5
D gene: TRBD2
clone size: few
V gene: TRBV27
CDR3 protein: CASSWRLATQQETQYF
CDR3 DNA: TGTGCCAGCAGTTGGCGACTAGCGACGCAACAAGAGACCCAGTACTTC